Below, 7 T cell receptor beta chains from the same sample are listed, as sequenced in a study of T cell repertoires in cytomegalovirus infection. These receptors lack a known antigen. TCRdb reprocessed the reads via MiXCR and lists one record per CDR3 protein. The table shows over 250,000 distinct CDR3 sequences, with under 25% occurring only once. The sample consisted of cultured PBMCs, taken from culture after CMV antigen stimulation. The receptors were gathered from a human donor in good health (CMV status not recorded). Some clones in this sample may be carry-over from other donors' samples.

This clonotype occurred a few times. The chain carries TRBV7-8 and TRBJ1-1; maybe TRBD1 (5 bases). Per germline, CDR1 SGHVS and CDR2 FQNEAQ. Trimming took 5 bases from V and 7 from J, leaving 20 bases between them. The CDR3 contains 15 residues. CDR3 coding DNA: TGTGCCAGCAGCCAGATGGCGAGCCGGGGGGATGAAGCTTTCTTT. It codes for CASSQMASRGDEAFF.

The sample holds a few counts of this clonotype. The genes are TRBV12-3 or TRBV12-4 and TRBJ1-5; D perhaps matches TRBD1 (6 bases). V was clipped by 7 bases and J by 4 bases, with 11 bases between them. CDR3 length: 13 residues. The CDR3 loop is CASTGQYNQPQHF. In DNA, the CDR3 is TGTGCCAGCACCGGACAGTATAATCAGCCCCAGCATTTT.

In regard to this clonotype: This sequence may be a read error, since a much larger clone differs from it by one base. This chain links TRBV7-3 with TRBJ2-7; 8 bases are a match to TRBD1. Germline values: CDR1 SGHTA, CDR2 FQGTGA. This CDR3 contains 15 residues. The DNA of the CDR3 is TGTGCCAGCAGCTTAACCGCGACAGGGGTGAGCGAGCAGTGCTTC. Translating it yields CASSLTATGVSEQCF.

V and J are TRBV20-1 and TRBJ1-5; 7 bases fit TRBD1. V was clipped by 3 bases and J by 4 bases; unmatched bases: 3. CDR3 length equals 13 residues. Germline CDR1 and CDR2: DFQATT and SNEGSKA (reference sequence). The CDR3 DNA is TGCAGTGCTAGCGAACAGGGGAATCAGCCCCAGCATTTT. It specifies CSASEQGNQPQHF.

V gene TRBV6-6 combines with J gene TRBJ2-7, with D possibly being TRBD1 (5 bases). Germline assignment: CDR1 MNHNY and CDR2 SVGAGI (reference sequence). The V end was cut by 2 bases, the J end by 2 bases, with 7 bases between. The CDR3 extends over 13 amino acids. This CDR3 is CASSYRGTYEQYV. The CDR3 nucleotides read TGTGCCAGCAGTTACAGGGGAACCTACGAGCAGTACGTC.

This sequence joins TRBV19 and TRBJ2-3, with D perhaps matching TRBD1 (5 bases). The CDR3 is 14 residues long. Germline V lookup: CDR1 LNHDA, CDR2 SQIVND (reference sequence). The ends were cut back, 11 bases at V and 0 bases at J, with 15 bases in the middle. The CDR3 coding sequence is TGTGCCGGCAGACAGAGCCAGAGCACAGATACGCAGTATTTT. Its protein is CAGRQSQSTDTQYF.

This clonotype was seen ten or more times. The rearrangement links TRBV12-3 or TRBV12-4 to TRBJ2-3, with 7 bases that match TRBD2. J gave up 0 bases and V 7 bases, and 4 bases lay outside the gene matches. The CDR3 is 14 residues long. CDR3 in amino acids: CASTSGVSTDTQYF. The CDR3 DNA follows: TGTGCCAGCACGAGCGGGGTTAGCACAGATACGCAGTATTTT.